One sample yielded the 8 T cell receptor beta chains listed below, sequenced in a study of CD8+ T cells in alopecia areata. Treatment meaning: oral pan-JAK inhibitor, 5-10 mg twice daily. Once RNA had been extracted, it was reverse transcribed into cDNA to act as the sequencing template. Profiled with immunoSEQ multiplex PCR; TCRdb holds only in-frame clones, not every one. The sample shows approximately 170,000 clones, 60% to 70% of them seen only once. The specimen comprised CD4+ T cells sorted from blood, sampled at week 4, from a patient treated with tofacitinib. These receptors came from a human donor with alopecia areata.

The J gene is TRBJ2-5, the V gene TRBV20-1; unclear D gene. Per germline, CDR1 DFQATT and CDR2 SNEGSKA (reference sequence). This CDR3 is built from 10 residues. The V end was cut by 6 bases, the J end by 4 bases, with 6 bases between. The CDR3, as DNA: TGCAGTGCCCAGATAGAGACCCAGTACTTC. This gives the protein CSAQIETQYF.

This chain links TRBV9 with TRBJ2-7, with D maybe TRBD1 (6 bases). Trimming took off 5 bases at V and 1 base at J, with 19 bases between the two ends. The length of the CDR3 is 16 residues. Per the germline V gene, CDR1 is SGDLS and CDR2 is YYNGEE. The CDR3 nucleotides are TGTGCCAGCAGGGCCTCGTACAGGGCGCTATCCTACGAGCAGTACTTC. Its protein product is CASRASYRALSYEQYF. The full variable domain, in which reference TRBV9 and TRBJ2-7 provide the parts outside the CDR3, is DSGVTQTPKHLITATGQRVTLRCSPRSGDLSVYWYQQSLDQGLQFLIQYYNGEERAKGNILERFSAQQFPDLHSELNLSSLELGDSALYFCASRASYRALSYEQYFGPGTRLTVT.

The J gene is TRBJ2-7, the V gene TRBV29-1; TRBD2 is a possible D gene (5 bases). The CDR3 covers 13 residues. The germline CDR1 and CDR2 sequences are SQVTM and ANQGSEA. V was pared by 4 bases and J by 0 bases, with 10 bases between. CDR3: CSVAEAPSYEQYF. In nucleotides, the CDR3 is TGCAGCGTTGCGGAGGCCCCCTCCTACGAGCAGTACTTC.

V and J are TRBV30 and TRBJ2-5; 9 positions match TRBD2. The CDR3 is 14 residues long. Germline V gene lookup returns CDR1 GTSNPN and CDR2 SVGIG (reference sequence). With V trimmed by 4 bases and J by 5 bases, 8 bases remained unmatched. The CDR3 DNA reads as TGTGCCTGGACCGGCGGGAGGGCCGGGGAGACCCAGTACTTC. Residues: CAWTGGRAGETQYF.

The J gene is TRBJ2-6, the V gene TRBV30; D uncertain. Germline lookup yields CDR1 GTSNPN and CDR2 SVGIG (reference sequence). The CDR3 is 12 amino acids. V lost 2 bases and J 4 bases, leaving 3 bases between the germline ends. CDR3 bases: TGTGCCTGGAGTTGGGGGGCCAACGTCCTGACTTTC. Its translation: CAWSWGANVLTF.

The J gene is TRBJ1-5, the V gene TRBV7-2; a weak D match, TRBD1 (6 bases). Germline V gives CDR1 SGHTA, CDR2 FQGNSA. V lost 1 base and J 3 bases, leaving 16 bases between the germline ends. The CDR3 contains 17 residues. The CDR3 loop is CASSLVGSGAFNQPQHF. CDR3 in DNA: TGTGCCAGCAGCTTAGTAGGGTCAGGGGCATTCAATCAGCCCCAGCATTTT.

The chain uses TRBV2 and TRBJ1-5, with 8 nucleotides matching TRBD1. Germline V gene lookup returns CDR1 SNHLY and CDR2 FYNNEI. The junction had 7 bases not matched to a gene; V was cut back by 6 bases and J by 3 bases. The CDR3 totals 15 residues. CDR3 in amino acids: CASRAGTGHNQPQHF. The CDR3 coding sequence is TGTGCCAGCAGGGCTGGGACAGGACACAATCAGCCCCAGCATTTT.

This chain links TRBV30 with TRBJ1-3; D unclear. Germline V gives CDR1 GTSNPN, CDR2 SVGIG (reference sequence). Trimming removed 2 bases from V and 0 bases from J, with 11 bases in between. The CDR3 has 15 residues. The CDR3 region has the DNA TGTGCCTGGAGTCCCCCTAGAGTCTCTGGAAACACCATATATTTT. Translated, it gives CAWSPPRVSGNTIYF.